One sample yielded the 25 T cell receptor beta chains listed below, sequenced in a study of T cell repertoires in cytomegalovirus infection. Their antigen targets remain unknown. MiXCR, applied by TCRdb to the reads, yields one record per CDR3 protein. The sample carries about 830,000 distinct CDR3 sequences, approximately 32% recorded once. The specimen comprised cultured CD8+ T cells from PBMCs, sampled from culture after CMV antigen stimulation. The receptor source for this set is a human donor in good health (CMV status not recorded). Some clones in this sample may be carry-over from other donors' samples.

As DNA, the CDR3 is TGTGCCAGTAGTACTGAGGACTGGAATCAGCCCCAGCATTTT. This translates into CASSTEDWNQPQHF. The chain joins TRBV19 to TRBJ1-5, with unresolved D. The CDR3 consists of 14 residues. Germline CDR1 reads LNHDA; CDR2 reads SQIVND (reference sequence). The V end lost 4 bases, the J end lost 4 bases, and 11 bases lay between the germline ends.

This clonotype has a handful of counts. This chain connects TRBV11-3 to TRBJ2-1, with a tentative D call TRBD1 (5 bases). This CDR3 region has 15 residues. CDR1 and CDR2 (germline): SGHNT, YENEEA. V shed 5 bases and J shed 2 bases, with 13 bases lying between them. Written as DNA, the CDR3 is TGTGCCAGCAGCCGGCAAGACAGTCCCTACAATGAGCAGTTCTTC. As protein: CASSRQDSPYNEQFF.

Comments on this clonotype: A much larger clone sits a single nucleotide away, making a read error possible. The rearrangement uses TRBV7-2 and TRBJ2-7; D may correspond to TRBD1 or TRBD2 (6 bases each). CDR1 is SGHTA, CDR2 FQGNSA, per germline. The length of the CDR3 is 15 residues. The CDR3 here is CASSLGGGWAYGQYF. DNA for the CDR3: TGTGCCAGCAGCTTAGGAGGGGGGTGGGCTTACGGGCAGTACTTC.

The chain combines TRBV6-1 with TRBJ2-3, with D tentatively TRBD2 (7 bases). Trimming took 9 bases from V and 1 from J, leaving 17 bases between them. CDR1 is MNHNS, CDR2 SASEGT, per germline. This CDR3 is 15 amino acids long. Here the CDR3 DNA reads TGTGCCAGGGGGGGGGGACAACGGTGCACAGATACGCAGTATTTT. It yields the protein CARGGGQRCTDTQYF.

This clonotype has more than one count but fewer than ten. The DNA for the CDR3 is TGTGCCAGCAGTGAGAGAGATATGAACACTGAAGCTTTCTTT. As protein: CASSERDMNTEAFF. The chain has TRBV6-1 and TRBJ1-1; no firm D call. CDR1 MNHNS and CDR2 SASEGT come from the germline V gene. The CDR3 sequence is 14 residues long. Trimming pared 3 bases from V and 0 bases from J, leaving 8 bases between.

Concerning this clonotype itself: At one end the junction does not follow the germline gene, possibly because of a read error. The CDR3 here is CASSSSGDSTDTQYF. The CDR3 DNA is TGTGCTAGCAGCTCTTCGGGGGACAGCACAGATACGCAGTATTTT. The chain is built from TRBV7-6 and TRBJ2-3; a possible D gene is TRBD2 (6 bases). This CDR3 is built from 15 residues. CDR1 is SGHVS and CDR2 is FNYEAQ in the germline V gene.

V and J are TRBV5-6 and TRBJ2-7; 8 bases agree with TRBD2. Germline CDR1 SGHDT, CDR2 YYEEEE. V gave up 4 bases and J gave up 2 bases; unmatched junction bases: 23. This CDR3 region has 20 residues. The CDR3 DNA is TGTGCCAGCAGCGGTATTCGGAGCGGGGGACTTTCCCCGACAACCTACGAGCAGTACGTC. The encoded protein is CASSGIRSGGLSPTTYEQYV.

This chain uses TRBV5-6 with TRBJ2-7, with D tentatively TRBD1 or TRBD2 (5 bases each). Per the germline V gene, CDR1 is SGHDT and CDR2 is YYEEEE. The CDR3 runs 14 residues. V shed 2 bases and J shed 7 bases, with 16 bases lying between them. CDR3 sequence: CASSFGTPTGEQYF. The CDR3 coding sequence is TGTGCCAGCAGCTTTGGGACGCCTACGGGGGAGCAGTACTTC.

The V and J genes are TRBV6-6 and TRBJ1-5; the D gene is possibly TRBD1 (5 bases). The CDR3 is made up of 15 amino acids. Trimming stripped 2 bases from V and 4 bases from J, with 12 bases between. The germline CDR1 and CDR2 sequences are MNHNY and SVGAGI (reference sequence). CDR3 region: CASSYESGANQPQHF. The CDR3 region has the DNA TGTGCCAGCAGTTACGAGAGTGGGGCAAATCAGCCCCAGCATTTT.

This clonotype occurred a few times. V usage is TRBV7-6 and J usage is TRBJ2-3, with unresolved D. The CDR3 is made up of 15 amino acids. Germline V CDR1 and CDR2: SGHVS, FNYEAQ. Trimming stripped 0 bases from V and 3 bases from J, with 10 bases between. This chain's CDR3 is CASSLAVFRTDTQYF. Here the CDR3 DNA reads TGTGCCAGCAGCTTAGCCGTCTTTAGGACAGATACGCAGTATTTT. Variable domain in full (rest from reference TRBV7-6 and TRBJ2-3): GAGVSQSPRYKVTKRGQDVALRCDPISGHVSLYWYRQALGQGPEFLTYFNYEAQQDKSGLPNDRFSAERPEGSISTLTIQRTEQRDSAMYRCASSLAVFRTDTQYFGPGTRLTVL.

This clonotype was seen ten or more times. In DNA, the CDR3 is TGTGCCAGCAGTTTTCCTAGCGGGGGGATCAATGAGCAGTTCTTC. Protein sequence: CASSFPSGGINEQFF. J is TRBJ2-1 and V is TRBV27, with TRBD2 matching 11 bases. V shed 3 bases and J 6 bases; nucleotides not matched to a gene: 4. CDR3 length: 15 amino acids. CDR1 MNHEY and CDR2 SMNVEV come from the germline V gene (reference sequence).

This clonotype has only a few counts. CDR3 in amino acids: CSADQTDSYEQYF. Written as DNA, the CDR3 is TGCAGTGCCGACCAGACAGATAGCTACGAGCAGTACTTC. This chain connects TRBV20-1 to TRBJ2-7; a weak D match, TRBD1 (5 bases). Trimming removed 6 bases from V and 3 bases from J, with 15 bases in between. CDR1 and CDR2 from the germline V gene are DFQATT and SNEGSKA (reference sequence). CDR3 length: 13 residues.

Written as DNA, the CDR3 is TGTGCCATCAGTGAGCTTAGGAACACTGAAGCTTTCTTT. It encodes CAISELRNTEAFF. The J gene is TRBJ1-1, the V gene TRBV10-3; unclear D gene. The CDR3 is 13 amino acids. Trimming removed 2 bases at V and 1 base at J, with 5 bases between. Germline V gene lookup returns CDR1 ENHRY and CDR2 SYGVKD.

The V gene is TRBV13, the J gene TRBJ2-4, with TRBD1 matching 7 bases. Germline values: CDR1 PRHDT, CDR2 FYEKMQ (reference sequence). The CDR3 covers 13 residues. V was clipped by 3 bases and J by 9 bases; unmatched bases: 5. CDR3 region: CASSFEDRPIQYF. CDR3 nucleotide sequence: TGTGCCAGCAGCTTCGAGGACAGGCCCATTCAGTACTTC. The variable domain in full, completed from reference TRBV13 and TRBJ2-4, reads AAGVIQSPRHLIKEKRETATLKCYPIPRHDTVYWYQQGPGQDPQFLISFYEKMQSDKGSIPDRFSAQQFSDYHSELNMSSLELGDSALYFCASSFEDRPIQYFGAGTRLSVL.

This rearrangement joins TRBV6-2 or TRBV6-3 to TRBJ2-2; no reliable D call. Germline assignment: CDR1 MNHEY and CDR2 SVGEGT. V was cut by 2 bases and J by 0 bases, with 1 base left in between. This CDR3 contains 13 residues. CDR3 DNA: TGTGCCAGCAGTTACGCGAACACCGGGGAGCTGTTTTTT. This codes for CASSYANTGELFF.

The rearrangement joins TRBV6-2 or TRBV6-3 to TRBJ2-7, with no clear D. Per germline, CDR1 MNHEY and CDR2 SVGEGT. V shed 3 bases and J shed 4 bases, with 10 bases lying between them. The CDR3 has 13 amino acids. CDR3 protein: CASSYHSVYEQYF. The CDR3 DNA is TGTGCCAGCAGTTATCACAGTGTGTACGAGCAGTACTTC.

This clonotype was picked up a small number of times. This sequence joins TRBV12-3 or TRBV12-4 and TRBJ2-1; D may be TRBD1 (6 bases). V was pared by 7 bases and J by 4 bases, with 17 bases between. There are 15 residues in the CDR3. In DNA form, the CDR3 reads TGTGCCAGCATTCCCTCAGGGACACGATACAATGAGCAGTTCTTC. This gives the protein CASIPSGTRYNEQFF.

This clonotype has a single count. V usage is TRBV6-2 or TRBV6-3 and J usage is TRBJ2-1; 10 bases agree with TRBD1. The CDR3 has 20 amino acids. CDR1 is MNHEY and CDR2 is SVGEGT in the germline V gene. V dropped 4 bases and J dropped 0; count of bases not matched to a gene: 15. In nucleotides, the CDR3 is TGTGCCAGCAGTTTAGGGACAGGGGCCTACTACCGGAGCTCCTACAATGAGCAGTTCTTC. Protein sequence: CASSLGTGAYYRSSYNEQFF.

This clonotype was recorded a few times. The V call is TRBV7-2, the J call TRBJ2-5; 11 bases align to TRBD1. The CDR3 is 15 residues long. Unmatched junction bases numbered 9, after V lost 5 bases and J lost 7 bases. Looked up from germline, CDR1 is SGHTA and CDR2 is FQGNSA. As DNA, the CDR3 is TGTGCCAGCAGCGCAGGACAGGGGGCGCGTGGGACCCAGTACTTC. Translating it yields CASSAGQGARGTQYF. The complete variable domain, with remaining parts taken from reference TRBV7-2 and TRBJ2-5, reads GAGVSQSPSNKVTEKGKDVELRCDPISGHTALYWYRQSLGQGLEFLIYFQGNSAPDKSGLPSDRFSAERTGGSVSTLTIQRTQQEDSAVYLCASSAGQGARGTQYFGPGTRLLVL.

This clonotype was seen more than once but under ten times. The CDR3 loop reads CASSYSRAGGGTGELFF. The CDR3 nucleotides read TGTGCCAGCAGTTACTCCAGAGCTGGGGGTGGCACCGGGGAGCTGTTTTTT. The rearrangement links TRBV6-5 to TRBJ2-2; perhaps D is TRBD1 or TRBD2 (5 bases each). From germline, CDR1 is MNHEY and CDR2 SVGAGI. The CDR3 sequence is 17 residues long. Trimming cost V 0 bases and J 4 bases, with 15 bases left between them.

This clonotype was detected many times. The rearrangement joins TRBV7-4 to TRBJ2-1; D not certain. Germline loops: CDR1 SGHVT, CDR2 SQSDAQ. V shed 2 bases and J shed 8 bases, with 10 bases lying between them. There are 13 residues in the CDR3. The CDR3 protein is CASSLPIEYEQFF. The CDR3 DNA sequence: TGTGCCAGCAGCTTACCAATAGAGTATGAGCAGTTCTTC.

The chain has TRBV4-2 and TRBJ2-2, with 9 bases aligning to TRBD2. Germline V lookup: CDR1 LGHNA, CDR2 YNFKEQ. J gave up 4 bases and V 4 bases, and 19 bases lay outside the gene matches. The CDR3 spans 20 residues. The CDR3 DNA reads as TGTGCCAGCAGCCGAGAGACTGCAGGGCTAGCGGGGACGGGCACCGGGGAGCTGTTTTTT. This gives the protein CASSRETAGLAGTGTGELFF.

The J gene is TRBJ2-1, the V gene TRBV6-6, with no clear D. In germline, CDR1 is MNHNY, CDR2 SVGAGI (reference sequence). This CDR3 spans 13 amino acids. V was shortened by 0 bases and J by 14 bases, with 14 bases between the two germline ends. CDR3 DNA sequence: TGTGCCAGCAGTTACTCGACTGAGGCGGATGAGTTCTTC. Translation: CASSYSTEADEFF.

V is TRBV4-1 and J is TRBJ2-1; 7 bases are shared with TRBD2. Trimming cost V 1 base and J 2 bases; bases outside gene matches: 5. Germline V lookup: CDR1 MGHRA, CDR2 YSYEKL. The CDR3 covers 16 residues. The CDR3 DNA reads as TGCGCCAGCAGCCAAGTTGGGGGGGTTCCCTACAATGAGCAGTTCTTC. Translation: CASSQVGGVPYNEQFF.

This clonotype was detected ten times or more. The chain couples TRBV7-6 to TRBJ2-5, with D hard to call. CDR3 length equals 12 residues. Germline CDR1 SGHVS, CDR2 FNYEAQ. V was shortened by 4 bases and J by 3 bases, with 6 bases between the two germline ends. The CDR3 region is CASSSPEETQYF. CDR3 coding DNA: TGTGCCAGCAGCTCGCCTGAAGAGACCCAGTACTTC.